The clone carrying this TCR beta chain showed up just a few times. PCR used 60 Vbeta primers and 13 Jbeta primers. This table comes from immunoSEQ multiplex PCR, and its TCRdb copy is limited to in-frame clones, with some not included. The table has about 130,000 clones, approximately 81% seen once. This entry is derived from a study of cytomegalovirus exposure and HLA in healthy donors. Germline assignment: CDR1 SGHRS and CDR2 YFSETQ. The CDR3 is made up of 13 amino acids. The V gene lost 3 bases and the J gene lost 8 bases, with 14 bases spanning the gap. The rearrangement joins TRBV5-1 to TRBJ1-1; the D is unclear. What was sequenced was PBMCs. The sequence was collected from a man aged 18-30 years in good health and CMV-seronegative. The CDR3 coding sequence is TGCGCCAGCAGCTCGCCGAGGGTGGCAGAAGCTTTCTTT. Translating it yields CASSSPRVAEAFF.